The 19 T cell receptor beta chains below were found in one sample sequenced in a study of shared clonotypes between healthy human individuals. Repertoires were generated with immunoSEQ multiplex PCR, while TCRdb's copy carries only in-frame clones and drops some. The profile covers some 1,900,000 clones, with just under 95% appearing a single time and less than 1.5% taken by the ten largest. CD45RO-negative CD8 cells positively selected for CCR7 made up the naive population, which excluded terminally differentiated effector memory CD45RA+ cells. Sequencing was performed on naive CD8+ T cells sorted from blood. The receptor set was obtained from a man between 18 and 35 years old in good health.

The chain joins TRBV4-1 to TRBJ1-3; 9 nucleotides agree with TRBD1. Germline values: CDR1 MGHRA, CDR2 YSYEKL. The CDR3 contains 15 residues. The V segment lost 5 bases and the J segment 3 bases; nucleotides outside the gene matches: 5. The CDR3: CASSGTGGFGNTIYF. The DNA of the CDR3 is TGCGCCAGCAGCGGTACAGGGGGCTTTGGAAACACCATATATTTT.

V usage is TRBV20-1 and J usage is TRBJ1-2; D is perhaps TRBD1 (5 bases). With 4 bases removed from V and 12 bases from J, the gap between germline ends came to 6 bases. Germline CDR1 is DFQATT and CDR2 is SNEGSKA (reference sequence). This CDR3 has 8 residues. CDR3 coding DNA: TGCAGTGCTACCAGGGACACCTTC. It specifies CSATRDTF.

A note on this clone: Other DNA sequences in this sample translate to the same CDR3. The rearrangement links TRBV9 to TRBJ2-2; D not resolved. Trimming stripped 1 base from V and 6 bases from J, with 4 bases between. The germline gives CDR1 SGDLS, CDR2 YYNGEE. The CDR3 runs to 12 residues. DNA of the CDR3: TGTGCCAGCAGCGTATTGTCCGGGGAGCTGTTTTTT. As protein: CASSVLSGELFF.

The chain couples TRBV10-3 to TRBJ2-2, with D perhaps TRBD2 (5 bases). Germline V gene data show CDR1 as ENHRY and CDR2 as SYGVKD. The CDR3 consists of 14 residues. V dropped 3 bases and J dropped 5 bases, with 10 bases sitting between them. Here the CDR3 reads CAISDGEITGELFF. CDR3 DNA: TGTGCCATCAGTGACGGGGAGATAACCGGGGAGCTGTTTTTT.

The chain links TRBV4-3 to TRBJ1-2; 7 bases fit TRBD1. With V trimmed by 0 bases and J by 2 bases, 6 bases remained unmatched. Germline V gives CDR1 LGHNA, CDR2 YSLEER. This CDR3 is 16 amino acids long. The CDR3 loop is CASSQEWTGDNYGYTF. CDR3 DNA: TGCGCCAGCAGCCAAGAATGGACAGGAGACAACTATGGCTACACCTTC.

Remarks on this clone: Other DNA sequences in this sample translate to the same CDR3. The CDR3 here is CASSSGNTGELFF. Here the CDR3 DNA reads TGTGCCAGCAGCTCTGGAAACACCGGGGAGCTGTTTTTT. The rearrangement links TRBV5-6 to TRBJ2-2; D remains unclear. CDR3 length: 13 residues. V was trimmed by 3 bases and J by 2 bases, leaving 5 bases between them. Germline lookup yields CDR1 SGHDT and CDR2 YYEEEE.

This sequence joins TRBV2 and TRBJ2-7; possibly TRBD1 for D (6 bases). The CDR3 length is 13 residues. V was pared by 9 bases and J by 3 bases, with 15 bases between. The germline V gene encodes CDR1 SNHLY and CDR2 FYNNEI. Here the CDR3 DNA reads TGTGCCAGTGTTCGGGACAACGTCTACGAGCAGTACTTC. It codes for CASVRDNVYEQYF.

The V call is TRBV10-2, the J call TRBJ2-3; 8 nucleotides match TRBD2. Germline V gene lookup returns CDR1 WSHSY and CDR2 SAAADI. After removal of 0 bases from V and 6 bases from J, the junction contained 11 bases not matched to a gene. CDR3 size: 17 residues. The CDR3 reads CASSESFIGLAADTQYF. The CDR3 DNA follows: TGCGCCAGCAGTGAGTCCTTTATAGGACTAGCAGCGGATACGCAGTATTTT.

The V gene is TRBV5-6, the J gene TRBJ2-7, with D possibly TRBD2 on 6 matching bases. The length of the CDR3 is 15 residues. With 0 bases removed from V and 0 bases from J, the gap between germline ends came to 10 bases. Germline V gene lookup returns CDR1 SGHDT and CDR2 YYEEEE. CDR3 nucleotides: TGTGCCAGCAGCTTGGGAGCGGGCAACTCCTACGAGCAGTACTTC. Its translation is CASSLGAGNSYEQYF.

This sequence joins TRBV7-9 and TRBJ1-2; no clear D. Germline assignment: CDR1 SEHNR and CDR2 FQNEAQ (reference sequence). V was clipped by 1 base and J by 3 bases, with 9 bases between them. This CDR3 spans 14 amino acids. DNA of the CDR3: TGTGCCAGCAGCTTAGGCCCAAGTGACTATGGCTACACCTTC. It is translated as CASSLGPSDYGYTF.

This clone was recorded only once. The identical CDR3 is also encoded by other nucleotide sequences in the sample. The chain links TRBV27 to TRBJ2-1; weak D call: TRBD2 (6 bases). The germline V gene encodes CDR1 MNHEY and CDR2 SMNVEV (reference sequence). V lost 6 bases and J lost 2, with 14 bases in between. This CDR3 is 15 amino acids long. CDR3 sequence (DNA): TGTGCCAGCAGCCTTTCCGGGACTCCCTACAATGAGCAGTTCTTC. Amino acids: CASSLSGTPYNEQFF.

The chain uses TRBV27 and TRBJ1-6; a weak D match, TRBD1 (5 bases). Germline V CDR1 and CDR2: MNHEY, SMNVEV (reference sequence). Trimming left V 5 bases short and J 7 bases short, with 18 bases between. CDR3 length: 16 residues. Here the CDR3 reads CASSPVPQGYNSPLHF. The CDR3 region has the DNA TGTGCCAGCAGTCCCGTACCTCAGGGTTACAATTCACCCCTCCACTTT.

The CDR3 sequence: CASSPLRGRETQYF. Written as DNA, the CDR3 is TGTGCCAGCAGCCCCTTGAGGGGACGGGAGACCCAGTACTTC. This chain links TRBV6-5 with TRBJ2-5, with D perhaps matching TRBD1 or TRBD2 (5 bases each). V was trimmed by 6 bases and J by 5 bases, leaving 16 bases between them. The CDR3 sequence is 14 residues long. Germline V gene lookup returns CDR1 MNHEY and CDR2 SVGAGI.

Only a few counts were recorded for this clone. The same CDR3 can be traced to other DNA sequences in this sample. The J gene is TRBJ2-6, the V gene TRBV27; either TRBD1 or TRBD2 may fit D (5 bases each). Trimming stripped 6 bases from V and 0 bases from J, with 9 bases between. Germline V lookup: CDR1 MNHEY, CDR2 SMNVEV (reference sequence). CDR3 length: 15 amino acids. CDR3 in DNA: TGTGCCAGCAGCCCAGGGACCTCTGGGGCCAACGTCCTGACTTTC. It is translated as CASSPGTSGANVLTF.

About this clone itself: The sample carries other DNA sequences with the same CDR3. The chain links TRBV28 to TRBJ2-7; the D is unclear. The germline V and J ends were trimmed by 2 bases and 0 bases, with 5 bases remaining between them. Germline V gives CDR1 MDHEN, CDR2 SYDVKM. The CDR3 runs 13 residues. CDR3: CASSLRVSYEQYF. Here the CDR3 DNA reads TGTGCCAGCAGTTTAAGGGTCTCCTACGAGCAGTACTTC.

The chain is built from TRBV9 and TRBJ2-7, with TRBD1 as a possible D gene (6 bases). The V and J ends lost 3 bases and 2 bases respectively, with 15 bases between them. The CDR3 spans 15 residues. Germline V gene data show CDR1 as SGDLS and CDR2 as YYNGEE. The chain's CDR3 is CASSGTGHPPYEQYF. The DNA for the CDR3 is TGTGCCAGCAGCGGAACGGGACATCCCCCCTACGAGCAGTACTTC.

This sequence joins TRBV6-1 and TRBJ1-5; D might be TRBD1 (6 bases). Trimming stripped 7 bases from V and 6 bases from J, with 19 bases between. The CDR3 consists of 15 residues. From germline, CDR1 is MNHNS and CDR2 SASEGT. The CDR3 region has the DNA TGTGCCAGCACTTCGGGCACAGGGCTATTTCAGCCCCAGCATTTT. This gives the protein CASTSGTGLFQPQHF.

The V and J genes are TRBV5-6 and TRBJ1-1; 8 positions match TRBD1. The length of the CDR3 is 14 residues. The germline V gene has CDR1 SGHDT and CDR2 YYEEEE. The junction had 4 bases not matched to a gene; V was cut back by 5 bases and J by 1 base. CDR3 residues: CASRPRGPNTEAFF. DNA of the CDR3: TGTGCCAGCAGACCCAGGGGGCCGAACACTGAAGCTTTCTTT.

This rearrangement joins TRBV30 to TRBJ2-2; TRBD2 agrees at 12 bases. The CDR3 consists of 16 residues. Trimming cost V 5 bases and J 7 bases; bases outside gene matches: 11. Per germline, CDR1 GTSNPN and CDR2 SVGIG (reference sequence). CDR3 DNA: TGTGCCTGGCGTCCCCCTAGCGGGGGGGCTGTCGGGGAGCTGTTTTTT. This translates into CAWRPPSGGAVGELFF.